This T cell receptor beta chain was documented in a study of cytomegalovirus exposure and HLA in healthy donors. PCR primers comprised 60 Vbeta and 13 Jbeta primers. Repertoires were generated with immunoSEQ multiplex PCR, while TCRdb's copy carries only in-frame clones and drops some. The sample holds some 52,000 clones. CDR1 is MDHEN, CDR2 SYDVKM, per germline. This CDR3 has 14 residues. Regarding the study as a whole: Across donors, sequencing depth was assumed by presence/absence analyses to be roughly uniform. Among CMV-associated TCR beta chains, most appeared HLA-restricted in a later analysis. The study listed approximately 160 cytomegalovirus-associated TCR beta chains. Association with HLA alleles at 0.05 false discovery rate was found for 15,000 to 20,000 TCR beta sequences in a later analysis.

A remark on this clone: Its antigen is unidentified. At one end the junction does not follow the germline gene, possibly because of a read error.

Sequenced sample: PBMCs. The clonotype originates from an older woman in good health and CMV-seropositive. This chain uses TRBV28 with TRBJ1-1; tentative D call: TRBD1 (5 bases). The CDR3 coding sequence is TGTGCCGGCAGTTTTGGCAGGGCCTTAACTGAAGCTTTCTTT. This translates into CAGSFGRALTEAFF.